This entry lists 15 T cell receptor beta chains sequenced from one sample in a study of T cell responses to AZD1222 COVID-19 vaccine. Clones were sequenced by immunoSEQ multiplex PCR, and TCRdb holds only the in-frame ones, with some missing. The sample consists of around 120,000 clones, over 75% of them appearing once. The sample here was peripheral blood, taken on day 0 of AZD1222 vaccination. The source is an adult in good health.

This chain joins TRBV6-2 or TRBV6-3 and TRBJ1-6; TRBD1 aligns across 8 bases. The CDR3 sequence is 17 residues long. Germline V lookup: CDR1 MNHEY, CDR2 SVGEGT. Trimming took 1 base from V and 2 from J; bases not matched to a gene: 4. For the CDR3, the DNA is TGTGCCAGCAGTTACTTGACAGGGGCGACCTATAATTCACCCCTCCACTTT. Residues: CASSYLTGATYNSPLHF.

The rearrangement links TRBV28 to TRBJ2-4, with D uncertain. V was shortened by 3 bases and J by 8 bases, with 17 bases between the two germline ends. The CDR3 contains 15 residues. CDR1 and CDR2 from the germline V gene are MDHEN and SYDVKM. The CDR3 nucleotides read TGTGCCAGCAGTTTCTCGACGGACCACGTGGACATTCAGTACTTC. It specifies CASSFSTDHVDIQYF.

This clone showed up just once. The CDR3 protein is CASSLRVGQLNTEAFF. CDR3 nucleotides: TGTGCCAGCAGCTTAAGAGTGGGACAGCTAAACACTGAAGCTTTCTTT. V usage is TRBV13 and J usage is TRBJ1-1; TRBD1 matches 7 bases. Per the germline V gene, CDR1 is PRHDT and CDR2 is FYEKMQ (reference sequence). The CDR3 covers 16 residues. The junction had 8 bases not matched to a gene; V was cut back by 2 bases and J by 2 bases.

This sequence joins TRBV4-1 and TRBJ2-5; possibly TRBD2 for D (5 bases). The CDR3 consists of 15 residues. Trimming removed 1 base from V and 2 bases from J, with 11 bases in between. Germline V CDR1 and CDR2: MGHRA, YSYEKL. The CDR3 coding sequence is TGCGCCAGCAGCCAAGGGGGTACTAGACAAGAGACCCAGTACTTC. This codes for CASSQGGTRQETQYF.

The chain uses TRBV11-2 and TRBJ2-3, with 10 nucleotides matching TRBD1. Trimming took 5 bases from V and 2 from J; bases not matched to a gene: 4. Germline CDR1 and CDR2: SGHAT and FQNNGV. The CDR3 has 15 amino acids. CDR3 sequence (DNA): TGTGCCAGCAGCGTCGGGACAGGGGACACAGATACGCAGTATTTT. It codes for CASSVGTGDTDTQYF.

This chain joins TRBV28 and TRBJ2-1, with D tentatively TRBD2 (5 bases). CDR3 length equals 16 residues. Looked up from germline, CDR1 is MDHEN and CDR2 is SYDVKM. Trimming removed 2 bases at V and 8 bases at J, with 19 bases between. CDR3 DNA sequence: TGTGCCAGCAGTTTAAGTTTCGGGGTCCAACGTCATGAGCAGTTCTTC. Its protein product is CASSLSFGVQRHEQFF.

The chain employs TRBV3-1 (or the pseudogene TRBV3-2) and TRBJ1-5; D is possibly TRBD1 (5 bases). Trimming stripped 3 bases from V and 3 bases from J, with 9 bases between. Germline V gives CDR1 LGHDT, CDR2 YNNKEL (reference sequence). This CDR3 region has 14 residues. CDR3 coding DNA: TGTGCCAGCAGCCAGGCAGGGAACAATCAGCCCCAGCATTTT. Its translation: CASSQAGNNQPQHF.

This chain joins TRBV9 and TRBJ2-2; D is ambiguous. The CDR3 is 12 residues long. The germline gives CDR1 SGDLS, CDR2 YYNGEE. Trimming removed 0 bases from V and 6 bases from J, with 3 bases in between. CDR3 amino acids: CASSVDPGELFF. In nucleotides, the CDR3 is TGTGCCAGCAGCGTAGATCCCGGGGAGCTGTTTTTT.

This sequence joins TRBV29-1 and TRBJ2-2, with D maybe TRBD1 (6 bases). Between the trimmed V and J ends, which lost 3 bases and 7 bases, there was a span of 9 bases. The V gene's germline CDR1 is SQVTM and CDR2 ANQGSEA. This CDR3 contains 12 residues. The CDR3 reads CSVDWGHGELFF. In DNA form, the CDR3 reads TGCAGCGTTGACTGGGGGCACGGGGAGCTGTTTTTT.

This chain joins TRBV9 and TRBJ1-6; D gene unclear. V was pared by 2 bases and J by 6 bases, with 3 bases between. The CDR3 spans 12 residues. The germline gives CDR1 SGDLS, CDR2 YYNGEE. CDR3 region: CASSVSNSPLHF. In DNA form, the CDR3 reads TGTGCCAGCAGCGTTTCTAATTCACCCCTCCACTTT.

This chain links TRBV18 with TRBJ1-5; tentatively, D is TRBD1 (5 bases). V lost 3 bases and J lost 4, with 16 bases in between. Germline V lookup: CDR1 KGHSH, CDR2 LQKENI. This CDR3 spans 16 amino acids. The CDR3 loop reads CASSPSGRGRNQPQHF. The CDR3 DNA follows: TGTGCCAGCTCACCCTCGGGAAGGGGTCGGAATCAGCCCCAGCATTTT.

This chain connects TRBV7-2 to TRBJ1-6, with unresolved D. Germline V gives CDR1 SGHTA, CDR2 FQGNSA. Trimming took 4 bases from V and 3 from J, leaving 4 bases between them. The CDR3 covers 13 residues. For the CDR3, the DNA is TGTGCCAGCAGCTCTCACTATAATTCACCCCTCCACTTT. Translated, it gives CASSSHYNSPLHF.

The V gene is TRBV28, the J gene TRBJ2-7; D is uncertain. The V end lost 3 bases, the J end lost 7 bases, and 10 bases lay between the germline ends. Germline CDR1 reads MDHEN; CDR2 reads SYDVKM. There are 12 residues in the CDR3. CDR3 in amino acids: CASSFHLGEQYF. The DNA for the CDR3 is TGTGCCAGCAGTTTTCATCTGGGGGAGCAGTACTTC.

This clone showed up just once. The chain employs TRBV6-2 or TRBV6-3 and TRBJ1-1; TRBD1 aligns across 9 bases. The CDR3 loop spans 15 amino acids. After removal of 5 bases from V and 3 bases from J, the junction contained 7 bases not matched to a gene. Per the germline V gene, CDR1 is MNHEY and CDR2 is SVGEGT. In DNA form, the CDR3 reads TGTGCCAGCAGTCCCTACAGGGGGCGAGACACTGAAGCTTTCTTT. It specifies CASSPYRGRDTEAFF.

The chain links TRBV19 to TRBJ2-3; D ambiguous. Germline CDR1 reads LNHDA; CDR2 reads SQIVND (reference sequence). Trimming left V 9 bases short and J 2 bases short, with 15 bases between. The CDR3 covers 14 residues. CDR3 loop: CASATALYTDTQYF. CDR3 coding DNA: TGTGCCAGCGCGACTGCCTTATACACAGATACGCAGTATTTT.